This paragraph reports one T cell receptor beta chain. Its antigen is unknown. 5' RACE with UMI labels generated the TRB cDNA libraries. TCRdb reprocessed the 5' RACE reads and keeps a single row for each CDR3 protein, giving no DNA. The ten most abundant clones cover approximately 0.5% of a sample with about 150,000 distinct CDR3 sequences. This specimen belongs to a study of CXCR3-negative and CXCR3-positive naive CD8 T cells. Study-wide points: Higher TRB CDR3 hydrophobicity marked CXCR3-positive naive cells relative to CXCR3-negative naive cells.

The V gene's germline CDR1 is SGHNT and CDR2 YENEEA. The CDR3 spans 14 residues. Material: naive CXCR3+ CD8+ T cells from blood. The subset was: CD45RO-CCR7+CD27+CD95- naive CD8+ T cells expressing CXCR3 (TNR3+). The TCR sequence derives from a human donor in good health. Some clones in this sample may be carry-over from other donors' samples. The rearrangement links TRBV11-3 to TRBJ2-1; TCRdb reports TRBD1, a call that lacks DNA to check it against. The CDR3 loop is CASSLGGATFEQFF.